These 27 T cell receptor beta chains were sequenced from one sample in a study of blood T cell repertoires in COVID-19. Sequencing used immunoSEQ multiplex PCR; TCRdb keeps in-frame clones, though not all of them. This table holds more than 200,000 clones, roughly four fifths found once. The sequencing sample was made of peripheral blood. The receptors shown here come from an elderly man with acute or convalescent COVID-19.

The rearrangement joins TRBV9 to TRBJ1-3, with D possibly TRBD1 on 5 matching bases. This CDR3 contains 16 residues. Trimming shortened V by 0 bases and J by 0 bases, and 10 bases separated the two germline ends. Germline loops: CDR1 SGDLS, CDR2 YYNGEE. The CDR3 bases are TGTGCCAGCAGCGTAGAGGGGCGGTTCTCTGGAAACACCATATATTTT. It is translated as CASSVEGRFSGNTIYF. The full variable domain, its missing parts supplied by reference TRBV9 and TRBJ1-3, is DSGVTQTPKHLITATGQRVTLRCSPRSGDLSVYWYQQSLDQGLQFLIQYYNGEERAKGNILERFSAQQFPDLHSELNLSSLELGDSALYFCASSVEGRFSGNTIYFGEGSWLTVV.

The chain links TRBV10-3 to TRBJ1-5; D gene unclear. Germline V lookup: CDR1 ENHRY, CDR2 SYGVKD. The CDR3 has 15 residues. Trimming left V 3 bases short and J 0 bases short, with 9 bases between. This CDR3 reads CAISEAGNSNQPQHF. As DNA, the CDR3 is TGTGCCATCAGTGAAGCTGGTAATAGCAATCAGCCCCAGCATTTT.

J is TRBJ2-7 and V is TRBV5-4; D perhaps matches TRBD2 (5 bases). The V gene lost 4 bases and the J gene lost 6 bases, with 14 bases spanning the gap. CDR3 size: 13 residues. Germline CDR1 reads SGHNT; CDR2 reads YYREEE (reference sequence). The CDR3 is CASSKDWSSEQYF. CDR3 coding DNA: TGTGCCAGCAGCAAGGACTGGTCCAGCGAGCAGTACTTC.

Only one count was recorded for this clone. The genes are TRBV5-4 and TRBJ1-6, with 7 bases aligning to TRBD1. The V segment lost 4 bases and the J segment 9 bases; nucleotides outside the gene matches: 13. Germline assignment: CDR1 SGHNT and CDR2 YYREEE (reference sequence). CDR3 length: 16 amino acids. The CDR3 sequence: CASSPSRTGFGSPLHF. As DNA, the CDR3 is TGTGCCAGCAGCCCAAGCCGGACAGGCTTCGGTTCACCCCTCCACTTT.

This chain joins TRBV6-5 and TRBJ1-3; D is undetermined. This CDR3 is 13 amino acids long. Between the trimmed V and J ends, which lost 0 bases and 14 bases, there was a span of 14 bases. Germline V gene data show CDR1 as MNHEY and CDR2 as SVGAGI. The CDR3, as DNA: TGTGCCAGCAGTTACTCCGGGAGAAACCCCGTATATTTT. Protein: CASSYSGRNPVYF.

The chain carries TRBV7-8 and TRBJ1-5, with no clear D. The CDR3 has 15 residues. Germline V CDR1 and CDR2: SGHVS, FQNEAQ. The germline V and J ends were trimmed by 1 base and 0 bases, with 7 bases remaining between them. This CDR3 reads CASSLEQLSNQPQHF. The CDR3 nucleotides are TGTGCCAGCAGCTTAGAACAGCTTAGCAATCAGCCCCAGCATTTT.

This chain connects TRBV19 to TRBJ1-1, with TRBD1 matching over 9 bases. Germline CDR1 and CDR2: LNHDA and SQIVND (reference sequence). The V and J ends lost 6 bases and 1 base, in that order; junction bases with no gene match: 15. The length of the CDR3 is 18 residues. The CDR3 region has the DNA TGTGCCAGTAGCCAGGGACAGGGAGTCTTTATTGGGAACACTGAAGCTTTCTTT. Protein product: CASSQGQGVFIGNTEAFF.

V and J are TRBV5-1 and TRBJ1-1, with 7 bases matching TRBD1. V dropped 5 bases and J dropped 6; count of bases not matched to a gene: 10. The CDR3 is made up of 14 amino acids. Germline loops: CDR1 SGHRS, CDR2 YFSETQ. The CDR3 nucleotides are TGCGCCAGCAGTCCCACAGGGGCTGTGCCTGAAGCTTTCTTT. It encodes CASSPTGAVPEAFF.

This rearrangement joins TRBV5-1 to TRBJ2-5, with D maybe TRBD1 (5 bases). The CDR3 extends over 15 amino acids. Trimming removed 4 bases from V and 1 base from J, with 14 bases in between. The V gene's germline CDR1 is SGHRS and CDR2 YFSETQ. The CDR3 DNA reads TGCGCCAGCAGCGCCCAGGGCGCGTTCCAAGAGACCCAGTACTTC. This translates into CASSAQGAFQETQYF.

CDR3 amino acids: CASSDPAGRGAYNEQFF. The CDR3 bases are TGTGCCAGCAGTGACCCCGCGGGGCGGGGGGCCTACAATGAGCAGTTCTTC. The chain has TRBV2 and TRBJ2-1; 8 bases map to TRBD2. Per germline, CDR1 SNHLY and CDR2 FYNNEI. Trimming took 3 bases from V and 2 from J; bases not matched to a gene: 9. CDR3 length: 17 residues.

The chain links TRBV20-1 to TRBJ2-3; 10 positions match TRBD2. With V trimmed by 3 bases and J by 2 bases, 20 bases remained unmatched. This CDR3 contains 20 residues. CDR1 and CDR2 (germline): DFQATT, SNEGSKA (reference sequence). The CDR3 loop is CSASGPIRLAGVFYTDTQYF. CDR3 sequence (DNA): TGCAGTGCTAGTGGGCCTATTAGACTAGCGGGCGTCTTCTACACAGATACGCAGTATTTT.

The genes are TRBV11-2 and TRBJ1-2; 7 bases fit TRBD1. The V gene's germline CDR1 is SGHAT and CDR2 FQNNGV. With V trimmed by 4 bases and J by 5 bases, 19 bases remained unmatched. The CDR3 sequence is 18 residues long. The CDR3 region has the DNA TGTGCCAGCAGCTCGATTGTCAAACGGGACAGCCCCTATTATGGCTACACCTTC. It translates to CASSSIVKRDSPYYGYTF.

This clone was seen a handful of times. The chain couples TRBV4-1 to TRBJ2-7; TRBD2 is a possible D gene (5 bases). The ends were cut back, 4 bases at V and 3 bases at J, with 16 bases in the middle. This CDR3 is built from 15 residues. From germline, CDR1 is MGHRA and CDR2 YSYEKL. The CDR3 bases are TGCGCCAGCAGCCGGAGGTCTAACATGGACTACGAGCAGTACTTC. This translates into CASSRRSNMDYEQYF.

The chain links TRBV15 to TRBJ2-7; 8 bases fit TRBD2. This CDR3 is built from 15 residues. Germline CDR1 and CDR2: LNHNV and YYDKDF (reference sequence). The ends lost 0 bases at V and 2 bases at J; junction bases unmatched: 3. The CDR3 DNA is TGTGCCACCAGCAGAGAGCCAGCGGGGGCCTACGAGCAGTACTTC. Its protein product is CATSREPAGAYEQYF.

This clone appeared a few times. CDR3 in DNA: TGTGCCTGGACCTGGCGAACAGCAATCAATGAGCAGTTCTTC. Translated, it gives CAWTWRTAINEQFF. The chain combines TRBV30 with TRBJ2-1; D is unresolved. The CDR3 consists of 14 residues. Trimming cost V 4 bases and J 6 bases, with 16 bases left between them. Germline V gene sequence: CDR1 GTSNPN, CDR2 SVGIG (reference sequence).

The gene calls are TRBV2 and TRBJ2-1; tentatively, D is TRBD1 (5 bases). V was cut by 4 bases and J by 8 bases, with 15 bases left in between. Germline-derived CDR1 and CDR2 are SNHLY and FYNNEI. This CDR3 is built from 14 residues. The CDR3 reads CASSGLGIGDEQFF. The CDR3 DNA reads TGTGCCAGCAGTGGGCTAGGAATAGGGGATGAGCAGTTCTTC. Combining the CDR3 with reference TRBV2 and TRBJ2-1 gives the whole variable domain EPEVTQTPSHQVTQMGQEVILRCVPISNHLYFYWYRQILGQKVEFLVSFYNNEISEKSEIFDDQFSVERPDGSNFTLKIRSTKLEDSAMYFCASSGLGIGDEQFFGPGTRLTVL.

The sample holds one count of this clone. The genes are TRBV29-1 and TRBJ2-5; D perhaps matches TRBD2 (5 bases). The CDR3 is 11 residues long. The V gene's germline CDR1 is SQVTM and CDR2 ANQGSEA. V was cut by 8 bases and J by 4 bases, with 11 bases left in between. The CDR3 nucleotides are TGCAGCACCGGGATGAGAGAGACCCAGTACTTC. Translated: CSTGMRETQYF.

The chain employs TRBV29-1 and TRBJ1-2, with 7 bases lining up with TRBD1. With 4 bases clipped from V and 8 bases from J, the junction kept 10 bases outside the gene matches. This CDR3 is built from 13 residues. The V gene's germline CDR1 is SQVTM and CDR2 ANQGSEA. CDR3 nucleotide sequence: TGCAGCGTTGGAAGGGGGCAAGGAGACGGCTACACCTTC. It codes for CSVGRGQGDGYTF.

This clone was found once. This sequence joins TRBV5-5 and TRBJ1-2, with 7 bases lining up with TRBD1. CDR3 length: 16 amino acids. Germline V gene lookup returns CDR1 SGHKS and CDR2 YYEKEE (reference sequence). Trimming cost V 0 bases and J 0 bases; bases outside gene matches: 5. CDR3 bases: TGTGCCAGCAGCTTGGACAGGGGCACAGCTAACTATGGCTACACCTTC. Protein sequence: CASSLDRGTANYGYTF.

The chain couples TRBV2 to TRBJ2-7, with 9 positions matching TRBD2. The CDR3 covers 13 residues. V trimming: 8 bases; J trimming: 1 base; junction bases outside the gene matches: 3. Germline CDR1 is SNHLY and CDR2 is FYNNEI. CDR3 in amino acids: CASLSGSSYEQYF. CDR3 DNA: TGTGCCAGCCTTAGCGGGAGTTCCTACGAGCAGTACTTC.

This clone was counted many times. The CDR3 nucleotides are TGTGCCAGCAGTCCAGGGGTGAATTCACCCCTCCACTTT. Protein product: CASSPGVNSPLHF. The V gene is TRBV6-5, the J gene TRBJ1-6; perhaps TRBD1 as D (6 bases). CDR1 is MNHEY and CDR2 is SVGAGI in the germline V gene. The V gene lost 5 bases and the J gene lost 7 bases, with 9 bases spanning the gap. The CDR3 has 13 residues.

V and J are TRBV24-1 and TRBJ2-7, with a weak D call TRBD2 (5 bases). CDR1 and CDR2 (germline): KGHDR, SFDVKD. Between the trimmed V and J ends, which lost 1 base and 5 bases, there was a span of 14 bases. This CDR3 contains 15 residues. The CDR3 here is CATSDLKGAVHEQYF. CDR3 DNA: TGTGCCACCAGTGATTTAAAGGGAGCGGTCCACGAGCAGTACTTC.

V and J are TRBV28 and TRBJ1-1; 8 bases fit TRBD1. After removal of 6 bases from V and 6 bases from J, the junction contained 3 bases not matched to a gene. CDR3 length: 12 amino acids. The germline V gene encodes CDR1 MDHEN and CDR2 SYDVKM. The CDR3 loop reads CASRTGAPEAFF. The CDR3 bases are TGTGCCAGCAGGACAGGGGCACCTGAAGCTTTCTTT.

The chain recombines TRBV28 with TRBJ2-7, with a possible D match to TRBD2 (5 bases). The germline CDR1 and CDR2 sequences are MDHEN and SYDVKM. This CDR3 contains 13 residues. V was clipped by 8 bases and J by 5 bases, with 16 bases between them. In DNA form, the CDR3 reads TGTGCCAGCGGAGCCGGGGTTGGCGACGAGCAGTACTTC. Residues: CASGAGVGDEQYF.

The CDR3 DNA reads as TGTGCCACCAGGGAGGGACAGGGCCCCGGAGAGACCCAGTACTTC. Amino acids: CATREGQGPGETQYF. The chain has TRBV24-1 and TRBJ2-5; 9 bases line up with TRBD1. V lost 7 bases and J lost 4; bases outside the gene matches: 9. In germline, CDR1 is KGHDR, CDR2 SFDVKD. The CDR3 contains 15 residues.

The gene calls are TRBV7-3 and TRBJ2-3, with 8 bases aligning to TRBD1. The V segment lost 2 bases and the J segment 2 bases; nucleotides outside the gene matches: 6. This CDR3 contains 16 residues. From germline, CDR1 is SGHTA and CDR2 FQGTGA. CDR3 loop: CASSLAGTGPTDTQYF. In DNA, the CDR3 is TGTGCCAGCAGCTTAGCCGGGACAGGACCCACAGATACGCAGTATTTT.

This chain connects TRBV2 to TRBJ2-1; a possible D gene is TRBD2 (5 bases). CDR3 size: 15 residues. The germline V gene encodes CDR1 SNHLY and CDR2 FYNNEI. Trimming removed 6 bases at V and 16 bases at J, with 28 bases between. CDR3 loop: CASRAFDKAWSGKFF. The CDR3 DNA sequence: TGTGCCAGCAGGGCTTTTGACAAGGCGTGGTCCGGGAAATTCTTC.